The clone carrying this T cell receptor (beta chain) occurred many times. The data stem from a study of T-cell reconstitution after alpha-beta-depleted transplantation in children. For TCRbeta, the library was prepared with unique molecular identifiers. Each CDR3 protein is one row after TCRdb ran MiXCR on the PCR reads. This table holds hundreds of thousands of distinct CDR3 sequences, around 16% found once. V lost 5 bases to trimming and J lost 3 bases, with 13 bases between them. CDR3 length equals 14 residues. Germline CDR1 reads SGHTA; CDR2 reads FQGNSA. The chain carries TRBV7-2 and TRBJ1-2; D is unresolved. Sequencing used PBMCs from the stem cell graft donor, obtained from the stem cell graft. This receptor was taken from a human donor who donated a stem cell graft to a child with acute myeloid leukemia. This CDR3 is CASSTRTTDYGYTF. CDR3 coding DNA: TGTGCCAGCAGCACCAGAACAACGGACTATGGCTACACCTTC.